Sequencing of this T cell receptor (beta chain) was carried out in a study of T cell repertoires in cytomegalovirus infection. One entry per CDR3 protein results from TCRdb running MiXCR on the reads. The sample contains under 600,000 distinct CDR3 sequences, about 15% of which appear only once. This clonotype was counted a few times. V was pared by 5 bases and J by 2 bases, with 14 bases of the junction left unmatched. Germline V gene data show CDR1 as DFQATT and CDR2 as SNEGSKA (reference sequence). There are 18 residues in the CDR3. The clonotype was recovered from a human donor in good health (CMV status not recorded). Some clones in this sample may be carry-over from other donors' samples. This chain links TRBV20-1 with TRBJ2-3; 12 bases match TRBD2. Sequencing input: CD8+ T cells from PBMCs. In DNA form, the CDR3 reads TGCAGTGCTCCCCTCCCTAGCGGGGGGGCTTCCTTCACAGATACGCAGTATTTT. This sequence encodes CSAPLPSGGASFTDTQYF.